Presented here are 2 T cell receptor beta chains from one specimen sequenced in a study of shared clonotypes between healthy human individuals. Clones were read by immunoSEQ multiplex PCR, and TCRdb kept only the in-frame ones, dropping some. The sample consists of 2 million to 2.5 million clones, about 90% of them appearing once. The sequencing sample was made of naive CD4+ T cells from PBMCs. The subset: CD45RA+ positively selected. The receptors stem from a young man in good health. Some clones in this sample may be carry-over from other donors' samples.

The chain recombines TRBV28 with TRBJ1-5; D not resolved. The length of the CDR3 is 15 residues. Germline values: CDR1 MDHEN, CDR2 SYDVKM. The V gene lost 6 bases and the J gene lost 4 bases, with 16 bases spanning the gap. The CDR3 DNA follows: TGTGCCAGCAGGGGAAACTATCTTGGGAATCAGCCCCAGCATTTT. Protein: CASRGNYLGNQPQHF.

The chain employs TRBV4-2 and TRBJ2-7, with a weak D call TRBD2 (5 bases). The length of the CDR3 is 15 residues. Per the germline V gene, CDR1 is LGHNA and CDR2 is YNFKEQ. V was trimmed by 0 bases and J by 6 bases, leaving 15 bases between them. The CDR3 loop is CASSQDSAPWGEQYF. Here the CDR3 DNA reads TGTGCCAGCAGCCAAGATAGCGCCCCCTGGGGCGAGCAGTACTTC.